A single sample gave rise to the 7 T cell receptor beta chains below, sequenced in a study of T cell repertoires in cytomegalovirus infection. TCRdb redid the calling of the reads with MiXCR, one entry per CDR3 protein. The repertoire has hundreds of thousands of distinct CDR3 sequences, 20% to 25% of them found once; the top ten carry approximately 8%. Sequenced sample: CD8+ T cells from PBMCs. Receptors were obtained from a human donor in good health (CMV status not recorded). Some clones in this sample may be carry-over from other donors' samples.

This clonotype was seen many times. The J gene is TRBJ1-5, the V gene TRBV7-2, with D uncertain. V gave up 2 bases and J gave up 0 bases, with 14 bases separating them. CDR3 length: 17 residues. Germline lookup yields CDR1 SGHTA and CDR2 FQGNSA. The DNA for the CDR3 is TGTGCCAGCAGCTTAAAGGGTGGACCTTATAGCAATCAGCCCCAGCATTTT. This gives the protein CASSLKGGPYSNQPQHF.

The chain is built from TRBV7-3 and TRBJ2-2; 9 bases line up with TRBD1. There are 18 residues in the CDR3. CDR1 and CDR2 from the germline V gene are SGHTA and FQGTGA. Trimming at V came to 3 bases and at J to 1 base, leaving 9 bases not matched to a gene. CDR3 in amino acids: CASSFRDRVFGNTGELFF. For the CDR3, the DNA is TGTGCCAGCAGCTTTCGGGACAGGGTTTTTGGGAACACCGGGGAGCTGTTTTTT. Full variable domain (outside the CDR3, taken from reference TRBV7-3 and TRBJ2-2): GAGVSQTPSNKVTEKGKYVELRCDPISGHTALYWYRQSLGQGPEFLIYFQGTGAADDSGLPNDRFFAVRPEGSVSTLKIQRTERGDSAVYLCASSFRDRVFGNTGELFFGEGSRLTVL.

The V and J genes are TRBV6-2 or TRBV6-3 and TRBJ2-7; D may correspond to TRBD1 or TRBD2 (5 bases each). Germline assignment: CDR1 MNHEY and CDR2 SVGEGT. The CDR3 runs 15 residues. V lost 6 bases, J lost 3 bases, and 18 bases lay in between. The CDR3 bases are TGTGCCAGCAGGCGACCGGGACCACTTATCTACGAGCAGTACGTC. It encodes CASRRPGPLIYEQYV.

The gene calls are TRBV29-1 and TRBJ1-1; possibly TRBD1 for D (6 bases). Looked up from germline, CDR1 is SQVTM and CDR2 is ANQGSEA. V shed 5 bases and J shed 5 bases, with 12 bases lying between them. The CDR3 length is 12 residues. For the CDR3, the DNA is TGCAGCGTTCAGGGGCGAGGGACTGAAGCTTTCTTT. Translated, it gives CSVQGRGTEAFF.

This clonotype has a single count. This sequence may be a read error, since a much larger clone differs from it by one base. The chain combines TRBV12-3 or TRBV12-4 with TRBJ2-1; 10 bases are shared with TRBD1. This CDR3 comprises 14 residues. The CDR3 DNA reads TGTGTCAGCAGTATCGGACAGGGGGGGAATGAGCAGTTCTTC. Translated, it gives CVSSIGQGGNEQFF.

In this sample, this clonotype turned up a few times. The rearrangement uses TRBV6-2 or TRBV6-3 and TRBJ2-7; 7 bases align to TRBD1. Germline CDR1 MNHEY, CDR2 SVGEGT. The trim removed 6 bases at V and 4 bases at J, leaving 30 bases unmatched. The CDR3 runs to 21 residues. The CDR3 DNA sequence: TGTGCCAGCAGGCCACCAGGGACCCTAAGATACCGACAGGGTGATATGTACGAGCAGTACGTC. Amino acid sequence: CASRPPGTLRYRQGDMYEQYV.

This clonotype has just a few counts. V usage is TRBV5-1 and J usage is TRBJ2-7; 7 bases match TRBD2. This CDR3 has 16 residues. Trimming took 0 bases from V and 1 from J; bases not matched to a gene: 7. From germline, CDR1 is SGHRS and CDR2 YFSETQ. In DNA, the CDR3 is TGCGCCAGCAGCTTGGATCCTAGCGGCTCTTCCTACGAGCAGTACTTC. Translation gives CASSLDPSGSSYEQYF.